The clone carrying this TCR beta chain was counted only a few times. The data derive from a study of early T cells in non-severe SARS-CoV-2 infection. Background on the study: The input, bulk RNA from unsorted whole blood, was sequenced, and chains were unpaired.

The V gene end was trimmed by 5 bases and the J gene end by 4 bases; junction bases not matched to a gene: 9. CDR1 and CDR2 from the germline V gene are SEHNR and FQNEAQ (reference sequence). The CDR3 runs 15 residues. MiXCR, applied by TCRdb to the 5' RACE reads, yields one record per CDR3 protein. The data contain about 60,000 distinct CDR3 sequences, around 12% of them singletons. This chain uses TRBV7-9 with TRBJ2-5; TRBD2 matches 8 bases. The TCR was taken from an adult who was a healthcare worker with PCR-confirmed SARS-CoV-2 infection or an uninfected control (not recorded which). The sample was whole blood. The CDR3 spells CASSHPGTSLETQYF. Written as DNA, the CDR3 is TGTGCCAGCAGCCACCCCGGGACTAGTCTAGAGACCCAGTACTTC.